The 28 T cell receptor beta chains in this list originate from one sample, sequenced in a study of radiotherapy plus CTLA-4 blockade in lung cancer (dated by TCRdb to the late 2010s). Library preparation employed the immunoSEQ multiplex PCR assay. As stored in TCRdb, this immuneACCESS dataset retains in-frame rearrangements with V and J assigned. A fraction of the clones does not appear; measured against another copy, unresolved V genes explain less than half of the discrepancy, and the remainder lacks a known reason. For this sample the table gives 45,000 to 60,000 clones, of which approximately 85% were detected only once. About 3.3% of the sample goes to the ten largest clones. The material sequenced was peripheral blood, taken from a patient treated with radiotherapy plus ipilimumab. The receptors shown here come from a human donor with non-small cell lung cancer who had stable disease on radiotherapy plus ipilimumab.

This chain uses TRBV7-3 with TRBJ1-6; 11 bases align to TRBD1. CDR3 length equals 16 residues. Trimming cost V 5 bases and J 7 bases; bases outside gene matches: 7. Per the germline V gene, CDR1 is SGHTA and CDR2 is FQGTGA. Here the CDR3 DNA reads TGTGCCAGCAGCCCCGGGACAGGGGGTTGGAATTCACCCCTCCACTTT. It translates to CASSPGTGGWNSPLHF.

This clone was recorded a few times. The chain carries TRBV27 and TRBJ2-6; 9 bases match TRBD1. With 8 bases clipped from V and 2 bases from J, the junction kept 4 bases outside the gene matches. This CDR3 is 15 amino acids long. CDR1 is MNHEY and CDR2 is SMNVEV in the germline V gene (reference sequence). CDR3 amino acids: CASSRQGAGANVLTF. As DNA, the CDR3 is TGTGCCAGCTCTAGACAGGGGGCTGGGGCCAACGTCCTGACTTTC.

The chain uses TRBV9 and TRBJ2-1; perhaps TRBD2 as D (6 bases). Germline V gives CDR1 SGDLS, CDR2 YYNGEE. The CDR3 spans 15 residues. Deletions cut 0 bases from V and 3 bases from J, with 10 bases between. In nucleotides, the CDR3 is TGTGCCAGCAGCGTAGTCGGAGGGAGCTACAATGAGCAGTTCTTC. Its protein product is CASSVVGGSYNEQFF.

The gene calls are TRBV6-1 and TRBJ1-2, with D possibly matching TRBD1 (5 bases). The CDR3 spans 15 residues. The germline gives CDR1 MNHNS, CDR2 SASEGT. Trimming pared 0 bases from V and 1 base from J, leaving 9 bases between. Here the CDR3 reads CASSEAGQGNYGYTF. In DNA form, the CDR3 reads TGTGCCAGCAGTGAAGCTGGTCAGGGTAACTATGGCTACACCTTC.

V is TRBV7-5 and J is TRBJ2-7; the table assigns TRBD2, which was not confirmed against the DNA. TRBV7-5 is annotated as a pseudogene. The CDR3 loop spans 18 amino acids. In DNA form, the CDR3 reads TGTGTCAGAAGCTTAGGCGGTGTTTTGACCAAATGCGCCTACGAGCAGTACTTC. Its translation: CVRSLGGVLTKCAYEQYF.

The chain is built from TRBV5-1 and TRBJ2-1, with a weak D call TRBD2 (5 bases). Trimming removed 0 bases at V and 8 bases at J, with 12 bases between. This CDR3 is 14 amino acids long. CDR1 is SGHRS, CDR2 YFSETQ, per germline. DNA for the CDR3: TGCGCCAGCAGCTTGGTCCCCCCCGGGGATGAGCAGTTCTTC. Protein: CASSLVPPGDEQFF.

This CDR3 reads CASSPGTGTATGELFF. CDR3 coding DNA: TGTGCCAGCAGCCCCGGGACAGGGACGGCCACCGGGGAGCTGTTTTTT. This chain links TRBV11-2 with TRBJ2-2, with 9 bases matching TRBD1. Germline V gene lookup returns CDR1 SGHAT and CDR2 FQNNGV. This CDR3 has 16 residues. V shed 5 bases, J shed 4 bases, and the junction held 8 bases outside the gene matches. The whole variable domain, remainder taken from reference TRBV11-2 and TRBJ2-2, is EAGVAQSPRYKIIEKRQSVAFWCNPISGHATLYWYQQILGQGPKLLIQFQNNGVVDDSQLPKDRFSAERLKGVDSTLKIQPAKLEDSAVYLCASSPGTGTATGELFFGEGSRLTVL.

In DNA form, the CDR3 reads TGTGCCAGTAGGAGCGGAACTTCCTACGAGCAGTACTTC. Translated: CASRSGTSYEQYF. The rearrangement joins TRBV19 to TRBJ2-7; D may be TRBD2 (5 bases). CDR3 size: 13 residues. Germline assignment: CDR1 LNHDA and CDR2 SQIVND (reference sequence). V shed 6 bases and J shed 1 base, with 10 bases lying between them.

The J gene is TRBJ2-5, the V gene TRBV5-1; 7 bases map to TRBD1. The DNA end lines up better with TRBJ2-7; the J call may be wrong. Germline V gene lookup returns CDR1 SGHRS and CDR2 YFSETQ. The CDR3 loop spans 14 amino acids. CDR3 DNA: TGCGCCAGCAGCTTGGTGCAGGGGGCCTACGAGCAGTACTTC. As protein: CASSLVQGAYEQYF.

The chain uses TRBV2 and TRBJ2-5; TRBD2 matches at 8 bases. This CDR3 has 15 residues. CDR1 is SNHLY, CDR2 FYNNEI, per germline. V lost 5 bases to trimming and J lost 2 bases; unmatched junction nucleotides: 7. The CDR3 DNA follows: TGTGCCAGCAGTCAGCAAACTAGCGGACAAGAGACCCAGTACTTC. Translating gives CASSQQTSGQETQYF.

The chain links TRBV7-2 to TRBJ2-1, with 7 bases aligning to TRBD2. Trimming removed 3 bases from V and 6 bases from J; junction bases left unmatched: 14. Germline values: CDR1 SGHTA, CDR2 FQGNSA. The CDR3 extends over 17 amino acids. The chain's CDR3 is CASSFLAGATIPNEQFF. In DNA form, the CDR3 reads TGTGCCAGCAGCTTTTTGGCGGGAGCCACTATCCCCAATGAGCAGTTCTTC.

V gene TRBV20-1 combines with J gene TRBJ2-1; D possibly corresponds to TRBD1 (6 bases). Germline V gene sequence: CDR1 DFQATT, CDR2 SNEGSKA (reference sequence). The V and J ends lost 6 bases and 6 bases respectively, with 9 bases between them. The CDR3 extends over 11 amino acids. The CDR3 DNA follows: TGCAGTGCCCTGGGGGCCAATGAGCAGTTCTTC. Translated: CSALGANEQFF.

V usage is TRBV4-1 and J usage is TRBJ2-5; 7 bases map to TRBD1. This CDR3 is built from 18 residues. The V gene's germline CDR1 is MGHRA and CDR2 YSYEKL. Unmatched junction bases numbered 12, after V lost 2 bases and J lost 0 bases. In DNA, the CDR3 is TGCGCCAGCAGCCAATCCGGGGCGACAGGGATTTACCAAGAGACCCAGTACTTC. Protein sequence: CASSQSGATGIYQETQYF.

The chain employs TRBV27 and TRBJ2-3; D may be TRBD1 (6 bases). The V and J ends lost 5 bases and 2 bases respectively, with 11 bases between them. CDR3 length: 14 residues. From germline, CDR1 is MNHEY and CDR2 SMNVEV (reference sequence). CDR3 sequence: CASSLGGFTDTQYF. CDR3 sequence (DNA): TGTGCCAGCAGTCTAGGGGGTTTCACAGATACGCAGTATTTT.

The chain carries TRBV19 and TRBJ2-5, with a weak D call TRBD1 (5 bases). Germline CDR1 is LNHDA and CDR2 is SQIVND (reference sequence). CDR3 length: 12 residues. V shed 0 bases and J shed 6 bases, with 5 bases lying between them. CDR3: CASSIEGQTQYF. CDR3 nucleotide sequence: TGTGCCAGTAGTATAGAGGGGCAGACCCAGTACTTC.

This chain uses TRBV6-5 with TRBJ2-2, with 9 bases fitting TRBD1. The V segment lost 3 bases and the J segment 4 bases; nucleotides outside the gene matches: 6. The CDR3 spans 16 residues. CDR1 is MNHEY, CDR2 SVGAGI, per germline. The CDR3 here is CASSYSWTGVTGELFF. CDR3 DNA sequence: TGTGCCAGCAGTTATTCGTGGACAGGGGTCACCGGGGAGCTGTTTTTT.

The genes are TRBV11-3 and TRBJ1-1, with a weak D call TRBD1 (6 bases). This CDR3 has 14 residues. The V end was cut by 6 bases, the J end by 1 base, with 12 bases between. Germline loops: CDR1 SGHNT, CDR2 YENEEA. CDR3 amino acids: CASSLQGPNTEAFF. The CDR3 DNA reads as TGTGCCAGCAGTCTACAGGGTCCGAACACTGAAGCTTTCTTT.

This sequence joins TRBV7-8 and TRBJ2-2, with 7 bases aligning to TRBD2. The CDR3 runs to 15 residues. V was pared by 8 bases and J by 3 bases, with 9 bases of the junction left unmatched. Germline CDR1 is SGHVS and CDR2 is FQNEAQ. CDR3 coding DNA: TGTGCCAGCGGACCTAGGGAGGGATACACCGGGGAGCTGTTTTTT. Encoded protein: CASGPREGYTGELFF.

V usage is TRBV27 and J usage is TRBJ1-5, with 9 nucleotides matching TRBD1. V trimming: 5 bases; J trimming: 4 bases; junction bases outside the gene matches: 6. Germline CDR1 is MNHEY and CDR2 is SMNVEV (reference sequence). This CDR3 contains 15 residues. This CDR3 is CASSTYGQGNQPQHF. DNA of the CDR3: TGTGCCAGCAGTACGTACGGACAGGGGAATCAGCCCCAGCATTTT.

The chain uses TRBV2 and TRBJ2-1, with D tentatively TRBD2 (6 bases). This CDR3 region has 13 residues. The germline V gene encodes CDR1 SNHLY and CDR2 FYNNEI. V lost 8 bases, J lost 0 bases, and 8 bases lay in between. CDR3 sequence reads: CASGGNSYNEQFF. The CDR3 DNA sequence: TGTGCCAGCGGCGGGAACTCCTACAATGAGCAGTTCTTC.

In its sample, this clone was seen once. The chain combines TRBV25-1 with TRBJ2-7; D remains unclear. With 5 bases removed from V and 2 bases from J, the gap between germline ends came to 13 bases. The germline gives CDR1 MGHDK, CDR2 SYGVNS. The CDR3 totals 14 residues. DNA for the CDR3: TGTGCCAGCAGTTCCCCCGTAGGAGCCTACGAGCAGTACTTC. Translated: CASSSPVGAYEQYF.

The rearrangement links TRBV30 to TRBJ1-2, with D hard to call. Germline V gene data show CDR1 as GTSNPN and CDR2 as SVGIG (reference sequence). This CDR3 has 15 amino acids. V was cut by 0 bases and J by 5 bases, with 16 bases left in between. CDR3 amino acids: CAWSVQQLIKYGYTF. CDR3 nucleotide sequence: TGTGCCTGGAGTGTCCAACAGTTGATTAAATATGGCTACACCTTC. Drawing the rest from reference TRBV30 and TRBJ1-2, the complete variable domain is SQTIHQWPATLVQPVGSPLSLECTVEGTSNPNLYWYRQAAGRGLQLLFYSVGIGQISSEVPQNLSASRPQDRQFILSSKKLLLSDSGFYLCAWSVQQLIKYGYTFGSGTRLTVV.

V usage is TRBV27 and J usage is TRBJ2-7, with a possible D match to TRBD2 (7 bases). Germline CDR1 and CDR2: MNHEY and SMNVEV (reference sequence). The V end lost 0 bases, the J end lost 1 base, and 13 bases lay between the germline ends. The CDR3 is made up of 16 amino acids. CDR3 region: CASSLSGGAISYEQYF. DNA of the CDR3: TGTGCCAGCAGTTTATCAGGGGGGGCCATATCCTACGAGCAGTACTTC.

The chain has TRBV30 and TRBJ2-3; D perhaps matches TRBD2 (5 bases). V dropped 3 bases and J dropped 2 bases, with 9 bases sitting between them. This CDR3 comprises 13 residues. CDR1 is GTSNPN and CDR2 is SVGIG in the germline V gene (reference sequence). The CDR3 region is CAWSASNTDTQYF. DNA for the CDR3: TGTGCCTGGAGCGCTAGCAACACAGATACGCAGTATTTT.

The J gene is TRBJ1-2, the V gene TRBV7-2; TRBD1 aligns across 8 bases. Germline V gene lookup returns CDR1 SGHTA and CDR2 FQGNSA. CDR3 length equals 15 residues. The V segment lost 3 bases and the J segment 2 bases; nucleotides outside the gene matches: 5. The CDR3 coding sequence is TGTGCCAGCAGCTTCAGGGGGCGAGGAAACTATGGCTACACCTTC. Residues: CASSFRGRGNYGYTF.

The V gene is TRBV7-2, the J gene TRBJ1-4; TRBD1 matches 8 bases. CDR3 size: 15 residues. The germline CDR1 and CDR2 sequences are SGHTA and FQGNSA. V dropped 1 base and J dropped 8; count of bases not matched to a gene: 6. The CDR3 nucleotides read TGTGCCAGCAGCTTAGGACAGGGGCGAAGGGAAAAACTGTTTTTT. Translated, it gives CASSLGQGRREKLFF.

The V and J genes are TRBV4-1 and TRBJ2-3, with 12 bases that match TRBD2. The CDR3 has 17 residues. Germline values: CDR1 MGHRA, CDR2 YSYEKL. V was pared by 0 bases and J by 6 bases, with 7 bases of the junction left unmatched. The chain's CDR3 is CASSQETSGRLGDTQYF. DNA of the CDR3: TGCGCCAGCAGCCAAGAAACTAGCGGGAGGTTAGGGGATACGCAGTATTTT.

The gene calls are TRBV2 and TRBJ2-5; D unclear. The CDR3 extends over 12 amino acids. Germline loops: CDR1 SNHLY, CDR2 FYNNEI. The ends were cut back, 2 bases at V and 7 bases at J, with 8 bases in the middle. This chain's CDR3 is CASSEMGWTQYF. CDR3 nucleotides: TGTGCCAGCAGTGAAATGGGCTGGACCCAGTACTTC.